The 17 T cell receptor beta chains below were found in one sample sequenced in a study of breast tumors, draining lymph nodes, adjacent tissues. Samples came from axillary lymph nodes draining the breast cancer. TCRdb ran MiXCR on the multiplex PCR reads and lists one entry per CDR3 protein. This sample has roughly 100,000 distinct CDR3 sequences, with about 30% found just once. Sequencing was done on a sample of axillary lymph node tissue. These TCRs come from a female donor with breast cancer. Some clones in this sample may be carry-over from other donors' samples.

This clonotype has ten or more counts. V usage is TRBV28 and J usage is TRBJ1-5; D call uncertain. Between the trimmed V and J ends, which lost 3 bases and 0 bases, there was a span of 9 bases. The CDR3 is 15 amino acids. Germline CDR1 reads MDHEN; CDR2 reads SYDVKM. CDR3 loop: CASSFLGDSNQPQHF. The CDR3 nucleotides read TGTGCCAGCAGTTTTCTTGGGGATAGCAATCAGCCCCAGCATTTT.

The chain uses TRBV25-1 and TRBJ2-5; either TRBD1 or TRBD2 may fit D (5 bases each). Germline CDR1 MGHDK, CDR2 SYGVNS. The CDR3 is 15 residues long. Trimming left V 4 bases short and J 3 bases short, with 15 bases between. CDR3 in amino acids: CASSARGVLKETQYF. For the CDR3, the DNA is TGTGCCAGCAGTGCTAGAGGGGTTCTTAAAGAGACCCAGTACTTC.

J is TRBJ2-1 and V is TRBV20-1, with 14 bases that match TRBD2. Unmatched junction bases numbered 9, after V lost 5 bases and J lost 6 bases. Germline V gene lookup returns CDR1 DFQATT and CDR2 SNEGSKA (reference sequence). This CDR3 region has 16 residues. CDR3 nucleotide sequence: TGCAGTGCTCGTGGACTAGCGGGGGGTGTAATCAATGAGCAGTTCTTC. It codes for CSARGLAGGVINEQFF.

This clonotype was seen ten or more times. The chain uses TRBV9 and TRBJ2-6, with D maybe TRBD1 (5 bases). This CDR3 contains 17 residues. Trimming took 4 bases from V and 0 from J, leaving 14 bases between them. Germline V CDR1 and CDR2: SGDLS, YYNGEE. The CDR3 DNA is TGTGCCAGCAGCCCCCAGACACAGGTCTCTGGGGCCAACGTCCTGACTTTC. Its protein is CASSPQTQVSGANVLTF.

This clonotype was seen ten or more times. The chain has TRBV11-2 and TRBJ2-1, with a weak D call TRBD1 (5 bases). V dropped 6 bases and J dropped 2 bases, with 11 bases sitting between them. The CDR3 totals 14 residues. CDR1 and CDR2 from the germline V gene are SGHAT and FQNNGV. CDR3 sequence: CASRLTDPYNEQFF. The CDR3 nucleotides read TGTGCCAGCAGGCTGACAGACCCCTACAATGAGCAGTTCTTC.

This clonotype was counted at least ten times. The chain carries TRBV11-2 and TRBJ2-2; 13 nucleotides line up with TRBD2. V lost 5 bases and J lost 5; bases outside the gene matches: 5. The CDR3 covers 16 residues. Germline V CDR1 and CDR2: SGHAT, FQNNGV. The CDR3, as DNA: TGTGCCAGCAGCGAAACTAGCGGGGGGGCAACCGGGGAGCTGTTTTTT. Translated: CASSETSGGATGELFF.

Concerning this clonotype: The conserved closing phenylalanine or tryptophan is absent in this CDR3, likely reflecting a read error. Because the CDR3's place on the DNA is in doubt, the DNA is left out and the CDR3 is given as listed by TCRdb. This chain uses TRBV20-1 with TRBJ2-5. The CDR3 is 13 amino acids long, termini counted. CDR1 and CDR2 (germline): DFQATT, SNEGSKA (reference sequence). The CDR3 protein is CSARSVSPGHPIL.

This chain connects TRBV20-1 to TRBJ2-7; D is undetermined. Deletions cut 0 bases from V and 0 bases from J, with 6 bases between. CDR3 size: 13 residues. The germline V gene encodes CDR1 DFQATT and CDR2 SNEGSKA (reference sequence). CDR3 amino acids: CSARDRVSYEQYF. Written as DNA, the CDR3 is TGCAGTGCTAGAGATCGCGTCTCCTACGAGCAGTACTTC.

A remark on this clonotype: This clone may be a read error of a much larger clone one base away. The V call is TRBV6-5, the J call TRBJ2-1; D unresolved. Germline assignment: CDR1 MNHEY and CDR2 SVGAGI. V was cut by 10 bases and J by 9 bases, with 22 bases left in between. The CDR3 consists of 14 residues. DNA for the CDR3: TGTGCCACCCAGCCTCGCTACAATACGAGTGAGCAGTTCTTC. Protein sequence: CATQPRYNTSEQFF.

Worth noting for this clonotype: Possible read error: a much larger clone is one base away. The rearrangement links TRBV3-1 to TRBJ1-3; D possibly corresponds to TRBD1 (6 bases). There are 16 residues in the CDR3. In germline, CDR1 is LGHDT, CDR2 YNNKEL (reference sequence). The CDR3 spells CAGSQTAGVSGNTIYF. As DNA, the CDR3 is TGTGCCGGCAGCCAAACTGCAGGGGTCTCTGGAAACACCATATATTTT.

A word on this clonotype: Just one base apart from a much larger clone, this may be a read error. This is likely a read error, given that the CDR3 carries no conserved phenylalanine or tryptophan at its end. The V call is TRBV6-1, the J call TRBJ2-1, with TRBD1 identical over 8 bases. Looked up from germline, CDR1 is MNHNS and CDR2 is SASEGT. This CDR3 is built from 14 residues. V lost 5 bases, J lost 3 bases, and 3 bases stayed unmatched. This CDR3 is CASSLGQGYNEQFL. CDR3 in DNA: TGTGCCAGCAGTCTCGGACAGGGCTACAATGAGCAGTTCCTC.

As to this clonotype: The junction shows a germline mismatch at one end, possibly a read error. CDR3 sequence: CASSQDRASGGALTVAFF. CDR3 bases: TGCGCCAGCAGCCAAGATCGGGCAAGCGGGGGGGCCCTTACAGTGGCGTTCTTC. J is TRBJ2-1 and V is TRBV3-1; 10 positions agree with TRBD2. Per germline, CDR1 LGHDT and CDR2 YNNKEL (reference sequence). The CDR3 runs to 18 residues.

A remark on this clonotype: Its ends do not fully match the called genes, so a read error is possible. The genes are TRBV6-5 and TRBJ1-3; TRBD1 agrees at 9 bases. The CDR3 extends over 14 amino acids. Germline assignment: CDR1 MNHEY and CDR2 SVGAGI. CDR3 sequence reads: CVSSLTDRGNTIYF. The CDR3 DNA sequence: TGTGTCAGCAGTTTAACGGACAGGGGAAACACCATATACTTT.

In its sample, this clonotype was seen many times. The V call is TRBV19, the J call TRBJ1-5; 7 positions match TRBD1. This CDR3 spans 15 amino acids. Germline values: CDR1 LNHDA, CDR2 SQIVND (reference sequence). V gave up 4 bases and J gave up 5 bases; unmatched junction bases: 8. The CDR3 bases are TGTGCCAGTAGTACTTTAGACAGGGCCCATCAGCCCCAGCATTTT. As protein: CASSTLDRAHQPQHF. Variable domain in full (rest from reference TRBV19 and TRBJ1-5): DGGITQSPKYLFRKEGQNVTLSCEQNLNHDAMYWYRQDPGQGLRLIYYSQIVNDFQKGDIAEGYSVSREKKESFPLTVTSAQKNPTAFYLCASSTLDRAHQPQHFGDGTRLSIL.

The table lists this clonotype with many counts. The CDR3 nucleotides read TGTGCCAGCAGCCCGGGACAGAGACGCACAGATACGCAGTATTTT. Translating it yields CASSPGQRRTDTQYF. The chain joins TRBV13 to TRBJ2-3, with 7 bases lining up with TRBD1. Germline V gives CDR1 PRHDT, CDR2 FYEKMQ (reference sequence). The CDR3 covers 15 residues. After removal of 5 bases from V and 1 base from J, the junction contained 6 bases not matched to a gene.

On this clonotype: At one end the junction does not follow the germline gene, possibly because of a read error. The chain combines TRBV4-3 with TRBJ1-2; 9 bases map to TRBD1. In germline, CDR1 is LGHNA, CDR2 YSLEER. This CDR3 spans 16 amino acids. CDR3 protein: CAGSQDLQGQGNGYAF. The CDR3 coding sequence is TGCGCCGGCAGCCAAGACCTTCAGGGACAGGGCAATGGCTACGCCTTC.

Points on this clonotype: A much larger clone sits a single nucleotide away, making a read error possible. The CDR3 DNA sequence: TGTGCCAGCAGCTTGGGGGGGTCGGCTGCCGCCCGGACCGGGGAGCTGTTTTTT. This sequence encodes CASSLGGSAAARTGELFF. The V call is TRBV5-4, the J call TRBJ2-2; perhaps D is TRBD1 or TRBD2 (5 bases each). CDR3 length equals 18 residues. Germline V gene data show CDR1 as SGHNT and CDR2 as YYREEE (reference sequence). With 0 bases removed from V and 5 bases from J, the gap between germline ends came to 20 bases.